A selection of T cell receptor beta chains follows, all from one sample in a study of cytomegalovirus exposure and HLA in healthy donors. Libraries were prepared by immunoSEQ multiplex PCR; TCRdb keeps only in-frame clonotypes and omits some of them. The table shows about 98,000 clones, with around 81% occurring only once. The sequenced sample consisted of PBMCs. These receptors came from a female donor in good health and CMV-seropositive. Each CDR3 is given with its conserved first and last residue. Each record gives: clone size, J gene, V gene, D gene, CDR3 DNA, CDR3 protein. D genes are given only for firm matches. A clone size is listed for some rows: how often the clone was seen (once, few, many), or a class if it is expanded.

- | TRBJ2-3 | TRBV6-6 | - | TGTGCCAGCAGTTACGGGGGCATTGGTACGCAGTATTTT | CASSYGGIGTQYF
- | TRBJ2-7 | TRBV5-4 | - | TGTGCCAGCAGCTTGGCTGGCAAGTCCTACGAGCAGTACTTC | CASSLAGKSYEQYF
- | TRBJ1-5 | TRBV6-1 | TRBD1 | TGTGCCAGCAGTGAATGGGACAGGGATAGCAATCAGCCCCAGCATTTT | CASSEWDRDSNQPQHF
- | TRBJ2-1 | TRBV28 | - | TGTGCCAGCAGTTCACAGGGATTCGGTAACAATGAGCAGTTCTTC | CASSSQGFGNNEQFF
- | TRBJ1-2 | TRBV19 | - | TGTGCCAGTAGTGTAAACTATGGCTACACCTTC | CASSVNYGYTF
- | TRBJ2-7 | TRBV19 | TRBD1 | TGTGCCAGTAGTACCGGGACAGGGCTCGAGCAGTACTTC | CASSTGTGLEQYF
- | TRBJ2-1 | TRBV2 | - | TGTGCCAGCAGCACAGGAATATACAATGAGCAGTTCTTC | CASSTGIYNEQFF
once | TRBJ1-1 | TRBV19 | - | TGTGCCAGTACCCTGGGGGGGCTCGGCACTGAAGCTTTCTTT | CASTLGGLGTEAFF
- | TRBJ1-2 | TRBV7-9 | - | TGTGCCAGCACCGAGACGGGGGGCAGAGGCTACACCTTC | CASTETGGRGYTF
- | TRBJ2-7 | TRBV6-1 | - | TGTGCCAGCAACAAGTGGGGGGTTGGCTCCTACGAGCAGTACTTC | CASNKWGVGSYEQYF
- | TRBJ2-1 | TRBV11-2 | - | TGTGCCAGCAGCTTAGTACGGAGCGGCTCCTACAATGAGCAGTTCTTC | CASSLVRSGSYNEQFF
once | TRBJ2-7 | TRBV7-6 | TRBD1 | TGTGCCAGCAGCGGGGACAGCTACGAGCAGTACTTC | CASSGDSYEQYF
- | TRBJ1-6 | TRBV6-1 | TRBD1 | TGTGCCAGCAGTGATCCCAGGGGGCTAGGGGGATCACCCCTCCACTTT | CASSDPRGLGGSPLHF
- | TRBJ1-1 | TRBV27 | - | TGTGCCAGCAGTGCGAGACAGGTGAGGTCTGAAGCTTTCTTT | CASSARQVRSEAFF
- | TRBJ2-2 | TRBV27 | TRBD1 | TGTGCCAGCAGCCCTGGGGACAGGGTCCGGGGCACCGGGGAGCTGTTTTTT | CASSPGDRVRGTGELFF
- | TRBJ2-2 | TRBV9 | TRBD2 | TGTGCCAGCAGCGTACCAGCGGGAGGACGCAACACCGGGGAGCTGTTTTTT | CASSVPAGGRNTGELFF
- | TRBJ2-5 | TRBV28 | TRBD2 | TGTGCCAGCAGGAGCGGGGGAAAAGAGACCCAGTACTTC | CASRSGGKETQYF
- | TRBJ1-5 | TRBV6-7 | - | TGTGCCAGCGGCTACAGCTATTCAATCAGGGCCCAGCATTTT | CASGYSYSIRAQHF
- | TRBJ2-3 | TRBV6-5 | TRBD2 | TGTGCCACCCGGACTAGCGGGGCAGATACGCAGTATTTT | CATRTSGADTQYF
- | TRBJ1-5 | TRBV5-1 | - | TGCGCCAGCAGCCGGGGGGGTAGCCAGCCCCAGCATTTT | CASSRGGSQPQHF
- | TRBJ2-3 | TRBV27 | TRBD2 | TGTGCCAGCAGTATTTTAGCGGGAGGGCTCACAGATACGCAGTATTTT | CASSILAGGLTDTQYF
- | TRBJ2-5 | TRBV2 | - | TGTGCCCGCAGTGAAATCGGCGGGGGCGACGGGGAGACCCAGTACTTC | CARSEIGGGDGETQYF
few | TRBJ2-7 | TRBV6-5 | - | TGTGCCAGCAATCGTGCAGGGAGGAACTACGAGCAGTACTTC | CASNRAGRNYEQYF
- | TRBJ1-1 | TRBV4-1 | TRBD1 | TGCGCCAGCAGCCAATCCGGGACAGGGTATAGGAACACTGAAGCTTTCTTT | CASSQSGTGYRNTEAFF
- | TRBJ2-2 | TRBV18 | - | TGTGCCAGCTCACCATTAACAGGCCTAAACACCGGGGAGCTGTTTTTT | CASSPLTGLNTGELFF
- | TRBJ1-1 | TRBV23-1 | - | TGCGCCAGCAGTCACCCCCCCGTAACAGGGTCGAACACTGAAGCTTTCTTT | CASSHPPVTGSNTEAFF
- | TRBJ2-5 | TRBV5-1 | - | TGCGCCAGCAGCTTGTCAACAGGCCAAGAGACCCAGTACTTC | CASSLSTGQETQYF
- | TRBJ1-2 | TRBV6-1 | TRBD1 | TGTGCCAGCAAGAATAGCGACAGGGGTGGCTACACCTTC | CASKNSDRGGYTF
- | TRBJ2-7 | TRBV13 | TRBD1 | TGTGCCAGCAGCGGGACAGGGCAGGACGAGCAGTACTTC | CASSGTGQDEQYF
few | TRBJ1-1 | TRBV5-1 | - | TGCGCCAGCAGCTCCGTCGGAGCTGACACTGAAGCTTTCTTT | CASSSVGADTEAFF
- | TRBJ2-7 | TRBV7-9 | TRBD1 | TGTGCCAGCAGCCCGACAGGGGGTGAGCAGTACTTC | CASSPTGGEQYF
- | TRBJ2-1 | TRBV13 | TRBD1 | TGTGCCAGCAGCCCAGGGGGTACCCCCCAGAATGAGCAGTTCTTC | CASSPGGTPQNEQFF
- | TRBJ1-2 | TRBV5-1 | TRBD1 | TGCGCCAGCAGCTTACAGGGGTCGGGTGGCTACACCTTC | CASSLQGSGGYTF
- | TRBJ1-4 | TRBV20-1 | - | TGCAGTGCTAGAGTTAGTGAAAAACTGTTTTTT | CSARVSEKLFF
- | TRBJ2-1 | TRBV9 | - | TGTGCCAGCAGCGTAGCTTCCCTAACTAGACACAATGAGCAGTTCTTC | CASSVASLTRHNEQFF
- | TRBJ1-2 | TRBV4-1 | TRBD1 | TGCGCCAGCAGCCTGCTCCGGGACAGGGCATCCCCTAACTATGGCTACACCTTC | CASSLLRDRASPNYGYTF
once | TRBJ1-5 | TRBV7-9 | - | TGTTCCAGCAGCAGGGACAATAGCAATCAGCCCCAGCATTTT | CSSSRDNSNQPQHF
- | TRBJ2-3 | TRBV6-1 | - | TGTGCCAGCAGTGAAGCTGGGGGCCGAACAGATACGCAGTATTTT | CASSEAGGRTDTQYF
- | TRBJ1-4 | TRBV11-2 | - | TGTGCCAGCAGCCGATGGACTGGGAATAATGAAAAACTGTTTTTT | CASSRWTGNNEKLFF
- | TRBJ2-3 | TRBV7-8 | TRBD1 | TGTGCCAGCAGCTCTGGACAGGGGGTAGATACGCAGTATTTT | CASSSGQGVDTQYF
- | TRBJ1-2 | TRBV29-1 | TRBD1 | TGCAGCGTTGATGCCACAGGGGCTTATAGCTACACCTTC | CSVDATGAYSYTF
once | TRBJ2-7 | TRBV19 | TRBD1 | TGTGCCAGTAGCCCCCGGGACAGGTCCTACGAGCAGTACTTC | CASSPRDRSYEQYF
- | TRBJ2-3 | TRBV18 | TRBD2 | TGTGCCAGCTCAGACACTAGCGGGGGCACAGATACGCAGTATTTT | CASSDTSGGTDTQYF
- | TRBJ2-7 | TRBV13 | TRBD1 | TGTGCCAGCAGCTCCCCGGGACAGAACTACGAGCAGTACTTC | CASSSPGQNYEQYF
- | TRBJ2-1 | TRBV9 | TRBD2 | TGTGCCAGCAGCTCCCCGAGGGCTAGCGGGGAATCCAATGAGCAGTTCTTC | CASSSPRASGESNEQFF
- | TRBJ2-1 | TRBV10-3 | - | TGTGCCATCGGAAGTGGAGACAATGAGCAGTTCTTC | CAIGSGDNEQFF
- | TRBJ2-1 | TRBV7-6 | - | TGTGCCAGCAGCTTAGGTATCTACAATGAGCAGTTCTTC | CASSLGIYNEQFF
- | TRBJ2-1 | TRBV4-1 | - | TGCGCCAGCAGCCAAGGACGAGGTGGACTCAATGAGCAGTTCTTC | CASSQGRGGLNEQFF
- | TRBJ1-2 | TRBV19 | - | TGTGCCAGTAGTATCCCGGGGGGGAACTATGGCTACACCTTC | CASSIPGGNYGYTF
- | TRBJ2-6 | TRBV6-5 | TRBD1 | TGTGCCAGCAGGGACAGGGGGGGGGCCAACGTCCTGACTTTC | CASRDRGGANVLTF
- | TRBJ2-2 | TRBV10-3 | - | TGTGCCATCAGTGGGGTGGGAGGCACCGGGGAGCTGTTTTTT | CAISGVGGTGELFF
- | TRBJ1-2 | TRBV7-9 | TRBD1 | TGTGCCAGCAGCTGGCCGGACAGGGGGTTTAGTGGCTACACCTTC | CASSWPDRGFSGYTF
- | TRBJ2-1 | TRBV10-1 | TRBD2 | TGCGCCAGCAGCGCGACTAGCGGGGTCTACAATGAGCAGTTCTTC | CASSATSGVYNEQFF
- | TRBJ2-3 | TRBV6-1 | - | TGTGCCAGCAGACAGGATTGGGTTACAGATACGCAGTATTTT | CASRQDWVTDTQYF
- | TRBJ1-5 | TRBV27 | - | TGTGCCAGCAGTTTATCGCGGACTAATCAGCCCCAGCATTTT | CASSLSRTNQPQHF